The clone carrying this T cell receptor (beta chain) was recorded once. Germline V gene data show CDR1 as SGHRS and CDR2 as YFSETQ. CDR3 size: 13 residues. Trimming stripped 4 bases from V and 3 bases from J, with 10 bases between. The data originate from a study of blood T cell repertoires in COVID-19. Authors' processing steps: Quantification of nucleated cells was approximated via reference gene primer amplification. TCRdb's copy holds only in-frame clones and misses some; the assay was immunoSEQ multiplex PCR. V and J calls and clone size come straight from that table; D and trimming were deduced from the DNA. The data hold under 300,000 clones, with 65% to 80% observed a single time.

This clonotype was sampled from a woman aged 40 to 50 with active or convalescent COVID-19. The chain uses TRBV5-1 and TRBJ1-2; no firm D call. The sample consisted of peripheral blood. The CDR3 loop reads CASSTAGDYGYTF. The CDR3 DNA follows: TGCGCCAGCAGCACCGCTGGAGACTATGGCTACACCTTC.